Listed below are T cell receptor beta chains from one sample, sequenced in a study of blood T cell repertoires in COVID-19. TCRdb's copy holds only in-frame clones and misses some; the assay was immunoSEQ multiplex PCR. This sample has some 240,000 clones, with around 81% found just once. The sample was peripheral blood. The receptors come from an elderly woman with COVID-19, enrolled during active disease. CDR3s include the opening cysteine and the closing phenylalanine or tryptophan. Each record gives: CDR3 DNA, CDR3 protein, D gene, V gene, clone size, J gene. A D gene is named only where the DNA matches it firmly. Clone size appears in some rows only: once, few, many, or a class for an expanded clone.

TGTGCCAGCACAAATCGCGGGGGACTCGGGAACTATGGCTACACCTTC	CASTNRGGLGNYGYTF	.	TRBV3-1/TRBV3-2	once	TRBJ1-2
TGTGCCAGCAGCGTAGGCGGGGTTTCACCTGGAAACACCATATATTTT	CASSVGGVSPGNTIYF	.	TRBV9	once	TRBJ1-3
TGTGCCAGCAGCCTACAGGGGGGGGCTGAAGCTTTCTTT	CASSLQGGAEAFF	TRBD1	TRBV6-6	few	TRBJ1-1
TGCAGCGTTAGGAGGGGCGGGGACACAGATACGCAGTATTTT	CSVRRGGDTDTQYF	.	TRBV29-1	.	TRBJ2-3
TGTGCCAGCACTGGGGACAGAGTGGGAACTGAAGCTTTCTTT	CASTGDRVGTEAFF	TRBD1	TRBV7-8	.	TRBJ1-1
TGCGCCAGCAGCGAACAGGGAGGGAATGAAAAACTGTTTTTT	CASSEQGGNEKLFF	.	TRBV5-1	.	TRBJ1-4
TGTGCCACCAGTGACACGGGACACGCGAACACCGGGGAGCTGTTTTTT	CATSDTGHANTGELFF	.	TRBV24-1	.	TRBJ2-2
TGTGCCAGCAGCTTTCATGCAGGTTTTTCCTACACCTTC	CASSFHAGFSYTF	.	TRBV7-2	.	TRBJ1-2
TGTGCCAGCAGCGGGAGGGTTTCGGCTGGAAACACCATATATTTT	CASSGRVSAGNTIYF	.	TRBV7-2	.	TRBJ1-3
TGTGCCAGCAGATTGACAGGGGGCACCGGGGAGCTGTTTTTT	CASRLTGGTGELFF	TRBD1	TRBV5-6	.	TRBJ2-2
TGTGCCAGCAGCCAAGGGGGCGGCTACGAGCAGTACTTC	CASSQGGGYEQYF	.	TRBV3-1/TRBV3-2	few	TRBJ2-7
TGTGCCAGCAGCTTATACAGTACCGGGGAGCTGTTTTTT	CASSLYSTGELFF	.	TRBV7-9	.	TRBJ2-2
TGTGCCAGCAGCCCGGGGGGGGCCTTCTCCTACAATGAGCAGTTCTTC	CASSPGGAFSYNEQFF	TRBD2	TRBV9	few	TRBJ2-1
TGTGCCAGCAGCGTAGAGCCAGGGAGGGGCACTGAAGCTTTCTTT	CASSVEPGRGTEAFF	.	TRBV9	.	TRBJ1-1
TGTGCCAGCAGCCTTACGATTGGCGGGAGGGCCTCTAGCACAGATACGCAGTATTTT	CASSLTIGGRASSTDTQYF	TRBD2	TRBV3-1/TRBV3-2	.	TRBJ2-3
TGTGCCAGCAGCTTCGTCGGACCGGGACAGGGAAGAGGGCAGTACTTC	CASSFVGPGQGRGQYF	TRBD1	TRBV7-2	once	TRBJ2-7
TGTGCCAGCAAGGGGCAGGCGTTCTCTGGAAACACCATATATTTT	CASKGQAFSGNTIYF	.	TRBV6-5	.	TRBJ1-3
TGTGCCAGCAGCGTAGGGCAGGGCGACGGTGAGGACTATGGCTACACCTTC	CASSVGQGDGEDYGYTF	.	TRBV9	.	TRBJ1-2
TGTGCCAGCAGTGAAGCCGGAAGGAGCACTGAAGCTTTCTTT	CASSEAGRSTEAFF	.	TRBV2	.	TRBJ1-1
TGTGCCAGCTCACCACCCGACAGGGAGGAGCAGTATTTT	CASSPPDREEQYF	.	TRBV18	.	TRBJ2-3
TGTGCCAGCAGCGTAGCGGGGACTAATCAGCCCCAGCATTTT	CASSVAGTNQPQHF	.	TRBV9	.	TRBJ1-5
TGTGCCACCAGTGATCCTGGACAGGGCTACTATGGCTACACCTTC	CATSDPGQGYYGYTF	TRBD1	TRBV24-1	.	TRBJ1-2
TGCGCCAGCAGGTTAACAGGGGGCTGCTATGGCTACACCTTC	CASRLTGGCYGYTF	TRBD1	TRBV10-1	few	TRBJ1-2
TGTGCCAGCAGTTACTTCTCAGGGGAAGATACGCAGTATTTT	CASSYFSGEDTQYF	.	TRBV6-5	.	TRBJ2-3
TGTGCCAGCTCACTAACTAGCGGGGGGAAAGAGCAGTACTTC	CASSLTSGGKEQYF	TRBD2	TRBV18	.	TRBJ2-7
TGTGCTAGTGGCCTCGGACTAGAGGGAGATACGCAGTATTTT	CASGLGLEGDTQYF	TRBD2	TRBV12-5	.	TRBJ2-3
TGCGCCAGCAGCCGCGGAGACAGGGACACTGAAGCTTTCTTT	CASSRGDRDTEAFF	TRBD1	TRBV5-1	.	TRBJ1-1
TGCGCCAGCAGCTTTCGGGACAGGGGTACCGGGGAGCTGTTTTTT	CASSFRDRGTGELFF	TRBD1	TRBV5-1	.	TRBJ2-2
TGTGCCAGCAGCGTAGAGGGACATTCCCAGGATGAGCAGTTCTTC	CASSVEGHSQDEQFF	.	TRBV9	.	TRBJ2-1
TGTGCCAGCAGCTACCAGACAGGGTATAATTCACCCCTCCACTTT	CASSYQTGYNSPLHF	TRBD1	TRBV2	.	TRBJ1-6
TGTGCCAGCAGCTTGCAACAGGGGGCGATTTTGAATCAGCCCCAGCATTTT	CASSLQQGAILNQPQHF	TRBD1	TRBV5-8	.	TRBJ1-5
TGCAGCGTCGCCCAGGGCACTGAAGCTTTCTTT	CSVAQGTEAFF	.	TRBV29-1	.	TRBJ1-1
TGTGCCAGCAGTTACTCGTTGCGGGCGGGGGCACAGCCCCAGCATTTT	CASSYSLRAGAQPQHF	.	TRBV6-6	few	TRBJ1-5
TGCGCCAGCAGCTCCTTGGCGGGGAGCTCCTACGAGCAGTACTTC	CASSSLAGSSYEQYF	.	TRBV5-1	.	TRBJ2-7
TGTGCCAGCAGCGTAAAAGGGGGCCCTAACGACGAGCAGTACTTC	CASSVKGGPNDEQYF	TRBD1	TRBV9	.	TRBJ2-7
TGTGCCAGCAGGGACAGGGATGGTGTAGCCTACGAGCAGTACTTC	CASRDRDGVAYEQYF	TRBD1	TRBV25-1	.	TRBJ2-7
TGTGCCAGCAGCCCAGTGGGACAGGGGGTCTCTAATGAAAAACTGTTTTTT	CASSPVGQGVSNEKLFF	TRBD1	TRBV7-2	.	TRBJ1-4
TGCGCCAGCAGCCCGCGGACAGGGAGGACCACAGATACGCAGTATTTT	CASSPRTGRTTDTQYF	TRBD1	TRBV5-1	few	TRBJ2-3
TGTGCCACCAGGAACACAGGGGGCCGAAACACCGGGGAGCTGTTTTTT	CATRNTGGRNTGELFF	TRBD1	TRBV24-1	.	TRBJ2-2
TGCGCCAGCGGAGGAGGGACAGGGACCGAGCAGTACTTC	CASGGGTGTEQYF	TRBD1	TRBV10-2	.	TRBJ2-7
TGCGCCAGCAGCTTGGGGCTAGCGGGGGTCAATGAGCAGTTCTTC	CASSLGLAGVNEQFF	TRBD2	TRBV5-1	.	TRBJ2-1
TGCGCCAGCAGCTTCGGGGGTAAAGGCTACACCTTC	CASSFGGKGYTF	.	TRBV5-1	.	TRBJ1-2
TGCGCCAGCAGCTTTTCAGGGGCGAGAGACACCATATATTTT	CASSFSGARDTIYF	.	TRBV5-1	once	TRBJ1-3
TGTGCCAGCTCCCCATGGGGGGGGAGCACAGATACGCAGTATTTT	CASSPWGGSTDTQYF	TRBD2	TRBV18	.	TRBJ2-3
TGTGCCAGCAGCTCCAGCAACTACCTCTCTGGGGCCAACGTCCTGACTTTC	CASSSSNYLSGANVLTF	.	TRBV5-5	.	TRBJ2-6
TGTGCCTGGAGTGTCCCCCCGGAGTATGGCTACACCTTC	CAWSVPPEYGYTF	.	TRBV30	few	TRBJ1-2
TGTGCCAGCCGCCAGGCGGGAGGATGGGAGCAGTACTTC	CASRQAGGWEQYF	TRBD2	TRBV28	.	TRBJ2-7
TGTGCCAGCTCACCGGGACTAGCGGGAGGGAAAGATACGCAGTATTTT	CASSPGLAGGKDTQYF	TRBD2	TRBV18	.	TRBJ2-3
TGTGCCAGCAGCCCGCGCCGGGAGCGCTACGAGCAGTACTTC	CASSPRRERYEQYF	.	TRBV7-8	.	TRBJ2-7
TGTGCCAGCAGCGTTTCGGGAGTCAATTCACCCCTCCACTTT	CASSVSGVNSPLHF	.	TRBV9	.	TRBJ1-6
TGCGCCAGCAGACGGGCAACTAATGAAAAACTGTTTTTT	CASRRATNEKLFF	.	TRBV5-1	.	TRBJ1-4
TGTGCCAGTAGTTCGGGGGTTGGTGGGTCGACCTACAATGAGCAGTTCTTC	CASSSGVGGSTYNEQFF	.	TRBV19	.	TRBJ2-1